This TCR beta chain was sequenced for a study of control samples from healthy donors and cancer patients. The CDR3 consists of 23 residues. Germline V CDR1 and CDR2: SGDLS, YYNGEE. The V and J ends lost 2 bases and 2 bases, in that order; junction bases with no gene match: 27. Method: immunoSEQ multiplex PCR; TCRdb's copy keeps in-frame clones and lacks some. The data contain around 100,000 clones, about nine tenths of them seen just once; the ten biggest clones take up about 4%. This chain uses TRBV9 with TRBJ1-1, with 10 bases that match TRBD1. Sample: blood. The sequence was obtained from a woman aged 18-29 years in good health. The CDR3 nucleotides are TGTGCCAGCAGCGTTAGACCTGGACAGGGGGACGTAGGTGCGCGGAAGGGCAACACTGAAGCTTTCTTT. Amino acids: CASSVRPGQGDVGARKGNTEAFF.